This T cell receptor beta chain stems from a study of blood T cells in healthy people across ages. The sample holds many counts of this clonotype. Primers used in a second PCR of roughly 6 to 12 cycles were a sample-barcoded 5' primer and a J-beta primer mix. The authors tagged each cDNA molecule using a template-switch adaptor with 12 random nucleotides. TCRdb reanalysed the 5' RACE reads using MiXCR and keeps one entry per CDR3 protein. The top ten hold 15% to 20% of the sample, which has 870,000 or so distinct CDR3 sequences, under 35% seen once. Donors were systemically healthy Caucasian individuals from Russia aged about 6 to 100 years. This CDR3 region has 12 residues. Germline V gives CDR1 MNHEY, CDR2 SVGEGT. Deletions cut 8 bases from V and 6 bases from J, with 10 bases between.

The chain uses TRBV6-2 or TRBV6-3 and TRBJ1-4; D is undetermined. The sequenced sample was blood. This receptor was identified in a woman of 80 years or more in good health. The CDR3 spells CASRSVDEKLFF. In DNA, the CDR3 is TGTGCCAGCCGCTCGGTGGATGAAAAACTGTTTTTT.